The 12 T cell receptor beta chains presented below share a single source sample, sequenced in a study of T cells in tuberculosis. Clones were read by immunoSEQ multiplex PCR, and TCRdb kept only the in-frame ones, dropping some. The table shows approximately 40,000 clones, with 94% occurring only once. The sample's time point: new active TB diagnosis, blood taken before or within 7 days of starting treatment. The specimen was PBMCs, collected at tuberculosis diagnosis. The receptors were gathered from an adult with tuberculosis.

The V call is TRBV5-1, the J call TRBJ1-1; 8 nucleotides line up with TRBD1. Germline CDR1 SGHRS, CDR2 YFSETQ. With 0 bases clipped from V and 1 base from J, the junction kept 2 bases outside the gene matches. The CDR3 has 15 amino acids. The CDR3 DNA is TGCGCCAGCAGCTTGGACGGACAGGGGAACACTGAAGCTTTCTTT. It is translated as CASSLDGQGNTEAFF.

The rearrangement links TRBV27 to TRBJ1-5; TRBD1 matches 8 bases. In germline, CDR1 is MNHEY, CDR2 SMNVEV (reference sequence). Trimming at V came to 6 bases and at J to 3 bases, leaving 7 bases not matched to a gene. The CDR3 spans 15 residues. The DNA of the CDR3 is TGTGCCAGCAGATCTCGACAGGGGAACAATCAGCCCCAGCATTTT. Protein sequence: CASRSRQGNNQPQHF.

The genes are TRBV6-1 and TRBJ1-2, with TRBD1 matching 8 bases. CDR3 length equals 14 residues. J lost 4 bases, V lost 2 bases, and 3 bases had no gene match. Germline V CDR1 and CDR2: MNHNS, SASEGT. CDR3 coding DNA: TGTGCCAGCAGTGAATATGGGACAGGCTATGGCTACACCTTC. Protein sequence: CASSEYGTGYGYTF.

The gene calls are TRBV18 and TRBJ1-6; D is perhaps TRBD1 (6 bases). Germline V gene lookup returns CDR1 KGHSH and CDR2 LQKENI. Trimming took 3 bases from V and 8 from J, leaving 14 bases between them. The CDR3 spans 15 residues. The CDR3 DNA sequence: TGTGCCAGCTCACCCCAGGCGAACAGGGATTCACCCCTCCACTTT. It encodes CASSPQANRDSPLHF. The whole variable domain, filled in from reference TRBV18 and TRBJ1-6, reads NAGVMQNPRHLVRRRGQEARLRCSPMKGHSHVYWYRQLPEEGLKFMVYLQKENIIDESGMPKERFSAEFPKEGPSILRIQQVVRGDSAAYFCASSPQANRDSPLHFGNGTRLTVT.

The rearrangement uses TRBV21-1 and TRBJ1-1; the table's D call of TRBD1 was not tested on the DNA. TRBV21-1 is shown as a pseudogene. The CDR3 is 13 amino acids. In DNA, the CDR3 is TGTGCCAGCCTTGGACAGAGAGGCCCTGAAGCTTTCTTT. Protein sequence: CASLGQRGPEAFF.

The table lists this clone with a count of one. This chain links TRBV9 with TRBJ2-3, with no clear D. The ends were cut back, 1 base at V and 6 bases at J, with 9 bases in the middle. The CDR3 runs 13 residues. Germline values: CDR1 SGDLS, CDR2 YYNGEE. CDR3 in DNA: TGTGCCAGCAGCGTAATAATAGCTGATACGCAGTATTTT. Translating gives CASSVIIADTQYF.

The rearrangement uses TRBV10-3 and TRBJ2-7; 7 nucleotides line up with TRBD1. The germline CDR1 and CDR2 sequences are ENHRY and SYGVKD. Losses at the gene ends were 6 bases for V and 5 bases for J; bases not matched to a gene: 1. This CDR3 comprises 11 residues. Here the CDR3 DNA reads TGTGCCATCAGGGACAGGCACGAGCAGTACTTC. Translated: CAIRDRHEQYF.

Written as DNA, the CDR3 is TGCGCCAGCAGCCAAGATCGGGGGTTCCAAGAGACCCAGTACTTC. Translated, it gives CASSQDRGFQETQYF. This chain joins TRBV4-3 and TRBJ2-5, with D possibly TRBD2 on 6 matching bases. The V end was cut by 0 bases, the J end by 1 base, with 9 bases between. The CDR3 loop spans 15 amino acids. Germline loops: CDR1 LGHNA, CDR2 YSLEER.

This clone was picked up one time. The V gene is TRBV6-5, the J gene TRBJ2-1; weak D call: TRBD1 (6 bases). Germline assignment: CDR1 MNHEY and CDR2 SVGAGI. The CDR3 is 16 residues long. The ends were cut back, 0 bases at V and 5 bases at J, with 14 bases in the middle. Here the CDR3 reads CASSYSEGQFHNEQFF. As DNA, the CDR3 is TGTGCCAGCAGTTACTCCGAAGGACAGTTCCACAATGAGCAGTTCTTC.

The rearrangement joins TRBV28 to TRBJ1-2; D is perhaps TRBD1 (6 bases). Trimming took 7 bases from V and 8 from J, leaving 23 bases between them. Germline CDR1 reads MDHEN; CDR2 reads SYDVKM. The CDR3 loop spans 15 amino acids. Written as DNA, the CDR3 is TGTGCCAGCAACCGCCCTACCGGGACATTGAGAGGCTACACCTTC. Its translation: CASNRPTGTLRGYTF.

V and J are TRBV7-2 and TRBJ1-6; D possibly corresponds to TRBD1 (6 bases). This CDR3 spans 14 amino acids. Germline V gene lookup returns CDR1 SGHTA and CDR2 FQGNSA. V dropped 5 bases and J dropped 6 bases, with 11 bases sitting between them. The CDR3 loop reads CASSPKDSNSPLHF. In DNA form, the CDR3 reads TGTGCCAGCAGCCCCAAGGACAGTAATTCACCCCTCCACTTT.

This chain uses TRBV27 with TRBJ2-3; possibly TRBD2 for D (6 bases). Germline CDR1 reads MNHEY; CDR2 reads SMNVEV (reference sequence). The V gene lost 1 base and the J gene lost 6 bases, with 17 bases spanning the gap. The CDR3 has 16 amino acids. The CDR3 region has the DNA TGTGCCAGCAGTTTATATGGGGGGTCCCGATCGGATACGCAGTATTTT. Its translation is CASSLYGGSRSDTQYF.